This note documents a single TCR beta chain sequence. Trimming left V 11 bases short and J 2 bases short, with 19 bases between. The CDR3 spans 15 residues. Germline loops: CDR1 SGHTA, CDR2 FQGNSA. PCR used 60 Vbeta primers and 13 Jbeta primers. Data came from immunoSEQ multiplex PCR; TCRdb stores just in-frame clones and leaves some out. Among about 190,000 clones listed, approximately 78% were seen once. This sample is drawn from a study of cytomegalovirus exposure and HLA in healthy donors. Sample: PBMCs. This TCR derives from a woman younger than 30 in good health and CMV-seronegative. This rearrangement joins TRBV7-2 to TRBJ2-1, with D tentatively TRBD2 (6 bases). This CDR3 is CASTSSTYTYNEQFF. In DNA, the CDR3 is TGTGCCTCAACTAGCTCTACTTACACCTACAATGAGCAGTTCTTC.